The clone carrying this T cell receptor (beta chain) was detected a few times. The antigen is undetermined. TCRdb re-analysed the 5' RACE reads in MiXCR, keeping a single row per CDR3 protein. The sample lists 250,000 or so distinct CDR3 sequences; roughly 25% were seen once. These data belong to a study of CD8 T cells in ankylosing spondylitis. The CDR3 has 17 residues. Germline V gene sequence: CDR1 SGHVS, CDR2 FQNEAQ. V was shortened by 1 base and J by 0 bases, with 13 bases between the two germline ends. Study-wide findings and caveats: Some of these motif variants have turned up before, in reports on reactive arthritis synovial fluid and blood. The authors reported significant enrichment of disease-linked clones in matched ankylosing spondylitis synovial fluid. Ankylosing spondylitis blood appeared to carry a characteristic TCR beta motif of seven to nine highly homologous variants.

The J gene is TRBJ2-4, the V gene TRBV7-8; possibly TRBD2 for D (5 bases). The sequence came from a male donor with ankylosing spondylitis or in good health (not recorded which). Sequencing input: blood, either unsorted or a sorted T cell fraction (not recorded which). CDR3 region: CASSLVRRSLAKNIQYF. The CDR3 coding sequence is TGTGCCAGCAGCTTAGTTAGGAGGAGTCTAGCCAAAAACATTCAGTACTTC.